This T cell receptor (beta chain) was captured by sequencing in a study of a mutant IDH1 vaccine in newly diagnosed glioma. CDR3 size: 13 residues. The V end was cut by 7 bases, the J end by 2 bases, with 11 bases between. As regards this clone: Its specificity is not known.

Time point of the sample: week 47, end of study. A 20-mer mutant IDH1 peptide at 300 ug was injected subcutaneously with topical imiquimod. The repertoire was sequenced with immunoSEQ multiplex PCR; TCRdb's copy has only in-frame clones and lacks some. The repertoire consists of tens of thousands of clones, with less than 80% occurring once and the leading ten covering roughly 5.4%. The genes are TRBV23-1 and TRBJ1-1; no clear D gene. TRBV23-1 is assigned to the ORF class and has an uncertain function. The sequences come from PBMCs, collected from a glioma patient whose treatment included an IDH1 peptide vaccine. The sequence was obtained from a man aged 50 to 59 with glioma. The chain's CDR3 is CASKPGLNTEAFF. The CDR3 DNA is TGCGCCAGCAAGCCGGGTTTAAACACTGAAGCTTTCTTT.